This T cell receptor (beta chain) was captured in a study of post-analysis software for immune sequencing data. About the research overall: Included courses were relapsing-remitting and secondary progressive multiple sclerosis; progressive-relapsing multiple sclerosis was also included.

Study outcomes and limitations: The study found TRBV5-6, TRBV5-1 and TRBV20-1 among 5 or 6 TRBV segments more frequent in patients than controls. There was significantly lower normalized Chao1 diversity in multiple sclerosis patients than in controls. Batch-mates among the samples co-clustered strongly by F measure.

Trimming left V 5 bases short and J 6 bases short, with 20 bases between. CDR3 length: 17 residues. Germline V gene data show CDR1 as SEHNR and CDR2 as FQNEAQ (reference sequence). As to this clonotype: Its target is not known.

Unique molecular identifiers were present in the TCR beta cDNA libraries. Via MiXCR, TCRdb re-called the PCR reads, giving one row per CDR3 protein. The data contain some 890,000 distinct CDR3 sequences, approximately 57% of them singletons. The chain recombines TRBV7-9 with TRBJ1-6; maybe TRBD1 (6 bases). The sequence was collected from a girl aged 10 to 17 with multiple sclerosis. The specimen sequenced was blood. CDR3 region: CASSQALSGASNSPLHF. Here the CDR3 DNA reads TGTGCCAGCAGCCAAGCTCTCTCGGGGGCCTCTAATTCACCCCTCCACTTT.